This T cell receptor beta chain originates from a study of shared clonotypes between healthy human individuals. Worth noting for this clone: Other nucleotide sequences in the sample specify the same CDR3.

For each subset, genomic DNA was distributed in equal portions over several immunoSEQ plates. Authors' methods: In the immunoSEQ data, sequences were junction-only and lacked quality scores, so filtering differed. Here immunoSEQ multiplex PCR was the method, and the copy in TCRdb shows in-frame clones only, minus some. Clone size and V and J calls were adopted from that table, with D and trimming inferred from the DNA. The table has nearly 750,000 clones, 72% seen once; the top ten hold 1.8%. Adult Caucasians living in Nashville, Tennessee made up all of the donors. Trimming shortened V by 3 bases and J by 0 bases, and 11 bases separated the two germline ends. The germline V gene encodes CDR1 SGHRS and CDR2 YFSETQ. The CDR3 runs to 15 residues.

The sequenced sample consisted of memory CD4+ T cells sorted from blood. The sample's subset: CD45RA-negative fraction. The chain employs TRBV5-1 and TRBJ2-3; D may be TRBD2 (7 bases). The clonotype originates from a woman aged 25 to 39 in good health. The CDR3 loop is CASSSAGASTDTQYF. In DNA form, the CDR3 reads TGCGCCAGCAGCTCCGCGGGGGCTAGCACAGATACGCAGTATTTT.